This T cell receptor beta chain was retrieved from a study of immune evolution from preneoplasia to lung adenocarcinoma. Details on this clone: Its antigen is as yet unknown.

Study-level findings and limits: Clonality was highest in normal lung, lower in later-stage lesions apparently.

Resections took place in Japan or China from about 2014 to 2017. Only in-frame clones appear in the TCRdb table, and some are missing; sequencing was by immunoSEQ multiplex PCR. The sample has approximately 10,000 clones; more than 75% are singletons. CDR1 and CDR2 (germline): SGHTA, FQGNSA. Trimming took 1 base from V and 4 from J; bases not matched to a gene: 6. The CDR3 contains 16 residues. The chain recombines TRBV7-2 with TRBJ2-7; TRBD1 matches 11 bases. The TCR originated in a person aged 65 to 79 with invasive lung adenocarcinoma. Some clones in this sample may be carry-over from other donors' samples. The source material was FFPE invasive lung adenocarcinoma tissue. This CDR3 reads CASSLVTGTGGYEQYF. In DNA, the CDR3 is TGTGCCAGCAGCTTAGTAACCGGGACAGGGGGGTACGAGCAGTACTTC.